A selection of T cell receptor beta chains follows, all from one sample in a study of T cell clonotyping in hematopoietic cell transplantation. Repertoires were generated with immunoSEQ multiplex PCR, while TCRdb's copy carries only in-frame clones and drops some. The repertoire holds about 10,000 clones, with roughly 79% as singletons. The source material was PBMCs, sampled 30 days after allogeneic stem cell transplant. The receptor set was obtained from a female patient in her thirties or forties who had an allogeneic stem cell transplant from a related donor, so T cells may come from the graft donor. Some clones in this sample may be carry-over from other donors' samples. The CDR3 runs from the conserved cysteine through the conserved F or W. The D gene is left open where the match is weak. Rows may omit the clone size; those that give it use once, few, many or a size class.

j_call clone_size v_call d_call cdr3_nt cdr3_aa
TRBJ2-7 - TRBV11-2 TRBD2 TGTGCCACCCCCCACCCTGGTCAGCTAGCGGGAGTCTACGAGCAGTACTTC CATPHPGQLAGVYEQYF
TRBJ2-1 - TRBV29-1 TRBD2 TGCAGCGTTGAAGAGCTAAGGCTAGCGGGGGGCAATGAGCAGTTCTTC CSVEELRLAGGNEQFF
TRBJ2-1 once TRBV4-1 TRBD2 TGCGCCAGCAGCCAAGAAAAGCGGGATATGCATGAGCAGTTCTTC CASSQEKRDMHEQFF
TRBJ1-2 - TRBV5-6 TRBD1 TGTGCCAGCAGCTTTACAGGGGACTATGGCTACACCTTC CASSFTGDYGYTF
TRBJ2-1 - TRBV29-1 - TGCAGCGTTGAGTACAATGAGCAGTTCTTC CSVEYNEQFF
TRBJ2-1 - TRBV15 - TGTGCCACCAGCACGAGGGTTAGGGCTGAGCAGTTCTTC CATSTRVRAEQFF
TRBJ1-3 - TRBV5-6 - TGTGCCAGCAGCTTGGCGGGGTTTGGAAACACCATATATTTT CASSLAGFGNTIYF
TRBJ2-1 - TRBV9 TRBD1 TGTGCCAGCAGCGTAGACCCGGACAGGGGTAATGAGCAGTTCTTC CASSVDPDRGNEQFF
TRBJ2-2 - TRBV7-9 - TGTGCCAGCAGCTACCTAGAAGGGGAGCTGTTTTTT CASSYLEGELFF
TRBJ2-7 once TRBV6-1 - TGTGCCAGCAGTGAATGGGAGACAGAAGAACAATCCTACGAGCAGTACTTC CASSEWETEEQSYEQYF
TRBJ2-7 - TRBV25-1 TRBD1 TGTGCCAGTGGGGACAGCACCTACGAGCAGTACTTC CASGDSTYEQYF
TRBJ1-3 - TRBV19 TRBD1 TGTGCCAGCGCTCGGGACAGGGGACAGACTGGAAACACCATATATTTT CASARDRGQTGNTIYF
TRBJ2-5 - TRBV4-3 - TGCGCCAGCAGCCAAGTCGCCACAACAGAGACCCAGTACTTC CASSQVATTETQYF
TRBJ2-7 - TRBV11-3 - TGTGCCAGCAGCTTATCAAGAGGGACCGAGCAGTACTTC CASSLSRGTEQYF
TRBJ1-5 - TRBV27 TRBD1 TGTGCCAGCAGCCCCGGACAGGTCCCCAATCAGCCCCAGCATTTT CASSPGQVPNQPQHF
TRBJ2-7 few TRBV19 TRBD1 TGTGCCAGTAGCCGACAGGGGTACGAGCAGTACTTC CASSRQGYEQYF
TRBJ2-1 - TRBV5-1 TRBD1 TGCGCCAGCACCCCCCGGGACAGGCAGAACAATGAGCAGTTCTTC CASTPRDRQNNEQFF
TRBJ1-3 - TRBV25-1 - TGTGCCAGCAGCTGGACACCTGGTTCCACCATATATTTT CASSWTPGSTIYF
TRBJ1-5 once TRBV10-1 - TGCGCCAGCAGTGAGAGGGAACAGACTTACAATCAGCCCCAGCATTTT CASSEREQTYNQPQHF
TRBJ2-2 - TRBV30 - TGTGCCTGGAGTAACAAAGCCGGGGAGCTGTTTTTT CAWSNKAGELFF
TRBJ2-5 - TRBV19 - TGTGCCAGTAGTATGGTTTCCGGGGGCATCGCCAAGGACTTC CASSMVSGGIAKDF
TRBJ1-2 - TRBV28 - TGTGCCAGCAGTTTAGTCCAGGCAGGGGGCTACACCTTC CASSLVQAGGYTF
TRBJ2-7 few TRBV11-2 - TGTGCCAGCAGCTTAGATCGTTCGGAGCAGTACTTC CASSLDRSEQYF
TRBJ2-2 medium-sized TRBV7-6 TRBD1 TGTGCCAGCAGCAAAGGGACAGGGGGCTACACCGGGGAGCTGTTTTTT CASSKGTGGYTGELFF
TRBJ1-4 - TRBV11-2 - TGTGCCAGCAGCTTAGATCGACGGAATGAAAAACTGTTTTTT CASSLDRRNEKLFF
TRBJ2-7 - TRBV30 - TGTGCCTGGAAATACAGGGCCGCCTACGAGCAGTACTTC CAWKYRAAYEQYF
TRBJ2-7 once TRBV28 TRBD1 TGTGCCAGCAGCCTCCAGGGGGTCGCCTACGAGCAGTACTTC CASSLQGVAYEQYF
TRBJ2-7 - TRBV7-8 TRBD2 TGTGCCAGCAGCACAAGACTAGCGATTGCCTACGAGCAGTACTTC CASSTRLAIAYEQYF
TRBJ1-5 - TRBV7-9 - TGTGCCAGCAGCTCTATAGAGGCAGGGCATCAGCCCCAGCATTTT CASSSIEAGHQPQHF